This T cell receptor (beta chain) was retrieved from a study of shared clonotypes between healthy human individuals. Study-wide points: Researchers found naive subsets generally carried larger estimated richness than memory subsets.

This clone was seen only once. What it recognizes is unknown. The ends lost 2 bases at V and 5 bases at J; junction bases unmatched: 3. The CDR3 is 15 residues long. CDR1 and CDR2 (germline): MNHNY, SVGAGI (reference sequence). Assay used: immunoSEQ multiplex PCR; TCRdb lists only in-frame clones, some missing. The table has millions of clones, around nine tenths seen once; the top ten hold more than 0.12%. This chain joins TRBV6-6 and TRBJ1-5; 10 bases agree with TRBD1. The sample consisted of naive CD4+ T cells sorted from blood. Subset given: CD45RA+ positively selected. The source of this sequence is a man aged 18 to 29 in good health. CDR3 nucleotides: TGTGCCAGCAGTTACGAGGACAGGGGGGATCAGCCCCAGCATTTT. Amino acids: CASSYEDRGDQPQHF.